What follows are 12 T cell receptor beta chains derived from one specimen sequenced in a study of control samples from healthy donors and cancer patients. The protocol was immunoSEQ multiplex PCR, while the TCRdb copy is restricted to in-frame clones and leaves out a portion. In the table there are roughly 92,000 clones, approximately 91% of which are singletons. The sequenced sample consisted of blood. These receptors all stem from a woman in her sixties in good health.

The V and J genes are TRBV27 and TRBJ1-1; 9 nucleotides agree with TRBD1. This CDR3 comprises 14 residues. Germline trimming cut 4 bases from V and 5 bases from J; bases unmatched to any gene: 5. Germline-derived CDR1 and CDR2 are MNHEY and SMNVEV (reference sequence). Here the CDR3 DNA reads TGTGCCAGCAGTTACAGGGGGCTTTGGACTGAAGCTTTCTTT. As protein: CASSYRGLWTEAFF.

This clone was seen just once. The V and J genes are TRBV5-6 and TRBJ1-6; D remains ambiguous. CDR1 and CDR2 from the germline V gene are SGHDT and YYEEEE. Trimming stripped 0 bases from V and 7 bases from J, with 8 bases between. The CDR3 totals 14 residues. CDR3 sequence (DNA): TGTGCCAGCAGCTTGGGGCAGTCGAATTCACCCCTCCACTTT. Amino acid sequence: CASSLGQSNSPLHF.

The rearrangement uses TRBV18 and TRBJ1-2; D gene ambiguous. The CDR3 contains 16 residues. Between the trimmed V and J ends, which lost 2 bases and 2 bases, there was a span of 15 bases. CDR1 and CDR2 (germline): KGHSH, LQKENI. The CDR3 DNA follows: TGTGCCAGCTCACCAAATCCTCTGGGCGGGAACTATGGCTACACCTTC. Translated: CASSPNPLGGNYGYTF. Together with reference TRBV18 and TRBJ1-2, the CDR3 gives the full variable domain: NAGVMQNPRHLVRRRGQEARLRCSPMKGHSHVYWYRQLPEEGLKFMVYLQKENIIDESGMPKERFSAEFPKEGPSILRIQQVVRGDSAAYFCASSPNPLGGNYGYTFGSGTRLTVV.

Regarding this clone: This specimen includes other DNA sequences encoding the same CDR3. This chain uses TRBV6-5 with TRBJ2-1; D is unresolved. This CDR3 comprises 11 residues. CDR1 and CDR2 (germline): MNHEY, SVGAGI. V was shortened by 2 bases and J by 7 bases, with 3 bases between the two germline ends. The CDR3 bases are TGTGCCAGCAGTTACAATAATGAGCAGTTCTTC. Protein product: CASSYNNEQFF.

A few counts support this clone. The rearrangement joins TRBV7-9 to TRBJ2-7, with TRBD1 as a possible D gene (5 bases). The CDR3 is made up of 14 amino acids. V dropped 2 bases and J dropped 5 bases, with 13 bases sitting between them. Germline CDR1 SEHNR, CDR2 FQNEAQ (reference sequence). The CDR3 region has the DNA TGTGCCAGCAGCTTAATGGCAGGGTCCGACGAGCAGTACTTC. Its protein is CASSLMAGSDEQYF. The whole variable domain, remainder taken from reference TRBV7-9 and TRBJ2-7, is DTGVSQNPRHKITKRGQNVTFRCDPISEHNRLYWYRQTLGQGPEFLTYFQNEAQLEKSRLLSDRFSAERPKGSFSTLEIQRTEQGDSAMYLCASSLMAGSDEQYFGPGTRLTVT.

This clone was detected only once. The rearrangement links TRBV10-3 to TRBJ1-5, with 8 bases fitting TRBD1. The CDR3 spans 15 residues. The ends lost 0 bases at V and 2 bases at J; junction bases unmatched: 0. Germline V lookup: CDR1 ENHRY, CDR2 SYGVKD. Written as DNA, the CDR3 is TGTGCCATCAGTGAGTCGACAGGGGGCAATCAGCCCCAGCATTTT. Translating it yields CAISESTGGNQPQHF.

This chain uses TRBV18 with TRBJ2-7; D ambiguous. The V and J ends lost 2 bases and 3 bases respectively, with 8 bases between them. The length of the CDR3 is 13 residues. The germline V gene encodes CDR1 KGHSH and CDR2 LQKENI. The CDR3 DNA is TGTGCCAGCTCACCAATGTACGGCTACGAGCAGTACTTC. This gives the protein CASSPMYGYEQYF.

This chain uses TRBV2 with TRBJ1-5; the D is unclear. This CDR3 spans 14 amino acids. Germline CDR1 and CDR2: SNHLY and FYNNEI. Trimming pared 8 bases from V and 1 base from J, leaving 12 bases between. The CDR3 DNA sequence: TGTGCCAGCCGAGGCCGGATCAGCAATCAGCCCCAGCATTTT. Protein product: CASRGRISNQPQHF.

This chain connects TRBV11-2 to TRBJ2-7, with D possibly matching TRBD2 (6 bases). CDR3 length: 16 residues. CDR1 SGHAT and CDR2 FQNNGV come from the germline V gene. V dropped 5 bases and J dropped 2 bases, with 19 bases sitting between them. CDR3 DNA: TGTGCCAGCAGCCCGAATCGGCGGGGCCATACCTACGAGCAGTACTTC. Protein sequence: CASSPNRRGHTYEQYF.

The rearrangement joins TRBV28 to TRBJ1-5; TRBD1 matches 7 bases. The CDR3 has 18 amino acids. CDR1 MDHEN and CDR2 SYDVKM come from the germline V gene. Unmatched junction bases numbered 18, after V lost 4 bases and J lost 6 bases. As DNA, the CDR3 is TGTGCCAGCAGTTCTTACGACAGGGTCGGTATTAAGGGTCAGCCCCAGCATTTT. This codes for CASSSYDRVGIKGQPQHF.

This clone was seen a single time. The rearrangement links TRBV6-5 to TRBJ2-5, with 9 bases identical to TRBD2. The CDR3 is made up of 15 amino acids. The J segment lost 2 bases and the V segment lost 6 bases, leaving 7 bases of the junction unmatched. CDR1 is MNHEY, CDR2 SVGAGI, per germline. CDR3 nucleotides: TGTGCCAGCAGAGCGGCGGGGGGGTTGCAAGAGACCCAGTACTTC. It encodes CASRAAGGLQETQYF.

The chain combines TRBV18 with TRBJ2-1; 9 bases are shared with TRBD2. The CDR3 extends over 17 amino acids. CDR1 is KGHSH, CDR2 LQKENI, per germline. The V segment lost 3 bases and the J segment 4 bases; nucleotides outside the gene matches: 10. Here the CDR3 DNA reads TGTGCCAGCTCACCGCGACTAGCGGAGGGGATATACAATGAGCAGTTCTTC. Amino acid sequence: CASSPRLAEGIYNEQFF.